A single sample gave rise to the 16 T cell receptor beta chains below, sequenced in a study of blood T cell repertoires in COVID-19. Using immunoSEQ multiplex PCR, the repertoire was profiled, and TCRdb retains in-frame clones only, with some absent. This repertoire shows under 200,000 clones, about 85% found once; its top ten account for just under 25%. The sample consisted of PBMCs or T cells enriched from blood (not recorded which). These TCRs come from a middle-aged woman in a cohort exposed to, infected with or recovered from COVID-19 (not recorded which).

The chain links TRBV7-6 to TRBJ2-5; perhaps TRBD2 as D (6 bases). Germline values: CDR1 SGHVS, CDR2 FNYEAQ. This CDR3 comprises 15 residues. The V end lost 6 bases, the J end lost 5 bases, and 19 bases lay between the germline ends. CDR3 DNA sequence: TGTGCCAGCAGGGTCCTGGGGCGGGAAGAGGAGACCCAGTACTTC. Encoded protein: CASRVLGREEETQYF.

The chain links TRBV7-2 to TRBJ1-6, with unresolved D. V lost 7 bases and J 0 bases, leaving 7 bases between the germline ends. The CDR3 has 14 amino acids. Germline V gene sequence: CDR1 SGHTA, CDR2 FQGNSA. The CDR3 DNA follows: TGTGCCAGCACCGAGAGCTCCTATAATTCACCCCTCCACTTT. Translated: CASTESSYNSPLHF.

DNA for the CDR3: TGTGCCAGCAGCTTAGACGGGACTAGCGGGACCCGGCGGGAGACCCAGTACTTC. Encoded protein: CASSLDGTSGTRRETQYF. This chain links TRBV11-3 with TRBJ2-5; 13 bases are a match to TRBD2. In germline, CDR1 is SGHNT, CDR2 YENEEA. This CDR3 is built from 18 residues. Trimming took 0 bases from V and 5 from J; bases not matched to a gene: 9.

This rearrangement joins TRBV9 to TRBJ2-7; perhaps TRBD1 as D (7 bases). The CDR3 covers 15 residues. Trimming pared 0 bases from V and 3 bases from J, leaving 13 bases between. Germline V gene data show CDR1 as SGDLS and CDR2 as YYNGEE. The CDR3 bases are TGTGCCAGCAGCGTAGGGCGGGACAGAGTCTACGAGCAGTACTTC. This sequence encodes CASSVGRDRVYEQYF. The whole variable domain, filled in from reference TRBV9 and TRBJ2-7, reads DSGVTQTPKHLITATGQRVTLRCSPRSGDLSVYWYQQSLDQGLQFLIQYYNGEERAKGNILERFSAQQFPDLHSELNLSSLELGDSALYFCASSVGRDRVYEQYFGPGTRLTVT.

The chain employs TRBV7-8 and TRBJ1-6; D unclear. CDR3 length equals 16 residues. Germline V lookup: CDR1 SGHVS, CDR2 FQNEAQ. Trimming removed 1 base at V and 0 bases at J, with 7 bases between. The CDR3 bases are TGTGCCAGCAGCTTAGGTCCGAGCTCCTATAATTCACCCCTCCACTTT. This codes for CASSLGPSSYNSPLHF.

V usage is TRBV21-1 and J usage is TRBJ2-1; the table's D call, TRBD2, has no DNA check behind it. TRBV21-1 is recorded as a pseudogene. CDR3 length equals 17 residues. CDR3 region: CASSKIPSHGSYNEQFF. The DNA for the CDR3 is TGTGCCAGCAGCAAAATTCCTAGCCACGGCTCCTACAATGAGCAGTTCTTC.

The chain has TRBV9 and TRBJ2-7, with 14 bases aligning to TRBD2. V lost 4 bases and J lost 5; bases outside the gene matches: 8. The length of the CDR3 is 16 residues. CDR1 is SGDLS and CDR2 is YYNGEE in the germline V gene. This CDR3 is CASSPPGLAGAHEQYF. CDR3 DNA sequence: TGTGCCAGCAGCCCTCCGGGACTAGCGGGAGCCCACGAGCAGTACTTC.

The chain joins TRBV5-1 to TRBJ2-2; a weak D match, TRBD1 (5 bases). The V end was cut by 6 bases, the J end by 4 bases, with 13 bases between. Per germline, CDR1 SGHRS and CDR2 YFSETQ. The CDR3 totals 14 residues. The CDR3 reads CASTPSGPTGELFF. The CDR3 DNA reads TGCGCCAGCACCCCTTCAGGGCCCACCGGGGAGCTGTTTTTT.

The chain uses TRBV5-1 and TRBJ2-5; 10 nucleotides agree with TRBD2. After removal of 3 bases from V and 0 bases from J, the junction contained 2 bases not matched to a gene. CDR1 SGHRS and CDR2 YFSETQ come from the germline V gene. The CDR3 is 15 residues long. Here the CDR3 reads CASSWTSGYQETQYF. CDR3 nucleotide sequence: TGCGCCAGCAGCTGGACTAGCGGCTACCAAGAGACCCAGTACTTC.

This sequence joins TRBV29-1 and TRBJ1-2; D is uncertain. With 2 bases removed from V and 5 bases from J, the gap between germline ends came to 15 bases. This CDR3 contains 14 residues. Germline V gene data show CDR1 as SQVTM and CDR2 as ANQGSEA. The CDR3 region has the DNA TGCAGCGTTGAATATTCTCGCGTGCGGTATGGCTACACCTTC. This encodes CSVEYSRVRYGYTF.

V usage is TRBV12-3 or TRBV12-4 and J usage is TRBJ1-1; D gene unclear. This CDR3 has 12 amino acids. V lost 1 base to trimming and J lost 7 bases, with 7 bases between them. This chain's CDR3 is CASSLGADEAFF. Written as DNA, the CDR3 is TGTGCCAGCAGTTTAGGGGCAGATGAAGCTTTCTTT.

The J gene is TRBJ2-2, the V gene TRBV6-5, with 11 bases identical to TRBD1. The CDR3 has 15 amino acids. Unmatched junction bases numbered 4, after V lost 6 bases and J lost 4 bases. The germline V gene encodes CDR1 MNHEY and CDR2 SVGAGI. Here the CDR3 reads CASRAGTGGTGELFF. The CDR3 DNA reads TGTGCCAGCAGGGCCGGGACAGGGGGCACCGGGGAGCTGTTTTTT.

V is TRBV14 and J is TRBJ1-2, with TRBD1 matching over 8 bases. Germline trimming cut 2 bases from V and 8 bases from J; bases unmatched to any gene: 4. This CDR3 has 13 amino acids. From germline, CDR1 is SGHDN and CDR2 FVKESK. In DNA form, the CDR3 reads TGTGCCAGCAGCCAATCCCGGGACAGGGGCTACACCTTC. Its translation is CASSQSRDRGYTF.

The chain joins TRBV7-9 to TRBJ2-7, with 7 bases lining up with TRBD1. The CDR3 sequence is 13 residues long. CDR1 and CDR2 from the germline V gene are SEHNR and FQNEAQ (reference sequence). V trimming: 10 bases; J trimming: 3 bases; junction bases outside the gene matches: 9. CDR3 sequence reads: CATSTGDNYEQYF. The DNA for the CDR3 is TGTGCCACCTCCACAGGGGATAACTACGAGCAGTACTTC. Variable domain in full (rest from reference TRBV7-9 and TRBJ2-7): DTGVSQNPRHKITKRGQNVTFRCDPISEHNRLYWYRQTLGQGPEFLTYFQNEAQLEKSRLLSDRFSAERPKGSFSTLEIQRTEQGDSAMYLCATSTGDNYEQYFGPGTRLTVT.

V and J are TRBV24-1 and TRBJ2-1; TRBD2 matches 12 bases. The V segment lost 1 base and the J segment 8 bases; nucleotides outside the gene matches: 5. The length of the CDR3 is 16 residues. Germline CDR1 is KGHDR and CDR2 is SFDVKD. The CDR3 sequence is CATSDLETSGSDEQFF. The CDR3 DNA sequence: TGTGCCACCAGTGATTTAGAGACTAGCGGGAGTGATGAGCAGTTCTTC.

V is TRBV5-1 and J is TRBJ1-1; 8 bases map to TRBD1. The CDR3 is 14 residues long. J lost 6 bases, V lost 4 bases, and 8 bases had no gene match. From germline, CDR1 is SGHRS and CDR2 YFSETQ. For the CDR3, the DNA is TGCGCCAGCAGCCCCCGGACAGGGTATCCTGAAGCTTTCTTT. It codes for CASSPRTGYPEAFF.